These T cell receptor beta chains were read from a single sample in a study of identical twins. TCRdb ran MiXCR on the 5' RACE reads and lists one entry per CDR3 protein. This repertoire shows around 370,000 distinct CDR3 sequences, roughly 10% found once; its top ten account for more than 8%. The source material was naive T cells sorted from blood. The receptors derive from a woman aged 50 to 65 in good health. The conserved cysteine and the conserved F or W are not part of the CDR3 here. D genes are given only for firm matches.

V: TRBV21-1; J: TRBJ1-1; D: .; CDR3: ASSKKDRGKPEAF
V: TRBV7-8; J: TRBJ2-5; D: .; CDR3: ASSPYRTVQETQY
V: TRBV13; J: TRBJ2-7; D: TRBD2; CDR3: ASSINLAGTYEQY
V: TRBV29-1; J: TRBJ1-1; D: .; CDR3: SVEEGEKAF
V: TRBV12-3/TRBV12-4; J: TRBJ1-2; D: .; CDR3: ASSLGQVYGYT
V: TRBV7-9; J: TRBJ2-7; D: TRBD1; CDR3: ASSAVGGGFIYEQY
V: TRBV9; J: TRBJ2-3; D: TRBD2; CDR3: ASSVRWEGRDTDTQY
V: TRBV5-1; J: TRBJ1-1; D: TRBD1; CDR3: ASTETGARATEAF
V: TRBV7-8; J: TRBJ1-4; D: .; CDR3: ASSFGSEKLF
V: TRBV6-5; J: TRBJ2-3; D: TRBD2; CDR3: ASSRPGLVSPDTQY
V: TRBV12-3/TRBV12-4; J: TRBJ2-1; D: .; CDR3: ASVQSSYNEQF
V: TRBV20-1; J: TRBJ2-1; D: TRBD2; CDR3: SASLGTSGTDEQF
V: TRBV27; J: TRBJ2-5; D: TRBD1; CDR3: ASSTSGTGRGETQY
V: TRBV29-1; J: TRBJ2-5; D: TRBD2; CDR3: SVEGTSGETQY
V: TRBV10-1; J: TRBJ2-5; D: .; CDR3: ASSESGVETQY
V: TRBV18; J: TRBJ2-3; D: TRBD2; CDR3: ASSPQTSGTTDTQY
V: TRBV12-3/TRBV12-4; J: TRBJ2-3; D: TRBD2; CDR3: ASSLSLAGTDTQY
V: TRBV20-1; J: TRBJ2-1; D: .; CDR3: SASRPGFNNEQF
V: TRBV5-1; J: TRBJ2-1; D: TRBD2; CDR3: ASSDVPGGPGEQF
V: TRBV14; J: TRBJ2-7; D: .; CDR3: ASSQVPYEQY
V: TRBV4-1; J: TRBJ2-5; D: TRBD2; CDR3: ASSQVWTSRETQY
V: TRBV11-3; J: TRBJ2-2; D: TRBD2; CDR3: AGVGGLWSGELF
V: TRBV3-1; J: TRBJ1-3; D: .; CDR3: ASSQIPPGISSGNTIY
V: TRBV12-3/TRBV12-4; J: TRBJ2-2; D: .; CDR3: ASSLLDRANTGELF
V: TRBV7-8; J: TRBJ2-5; D: .; CDR3: ASSLRHRGQAETQY
V: TRBV4-1; J: TRBJ1-5; D: .; CDR3: ASSHEDGAGQPQH
V: TRBV19; J: TRBJ2-4; D: .; CDR3: ASSVRDGKNIQY
V: TRBV25-1; J: TRBJ2-1; D: .; CDR3: ASLQQTDNEQF
V: TRBV27; J: TRBJ1-5; D: .; CDR3: ASSFDTPSDNQPQH
V: TRBV20-1; J: TRBJ1-5; D: .; CDR3: SALTGGRNQPQH
V: TRBV6-2/TRBV6-3; J: TRBJ2-2; D: .; CDR3: ASSLLYSANTGELF
V: TRBV6-5; J: TRBJ2-3; D: TRBD2; CDR3: ASSYRVGTSGPGGASTDTQY
V: TRBV12-3/TRBV12-4; J: TRBJ2-5; D: .; CDR3: ASSLNGAGTGETQY
V: TRBV4-2; J: TRBJ2-2; D: .; CDR3: ASRSLPGGGELF
V: TRBV7-8; J: TRBJ2-1; D: .; CDR3: ASSFRLGSYNEQF
V: TRBV2; J: TRBJ2-1; D: .; CDR3: ASSEAINSEQF
V: TRBV27; J: TRBJ2-2; D: .; CDR3: ASSLQLLAGELF
V: TRBV4-2; J: TRBJ2-5; D: .; CDR3: ASSQGGTFETQY
V: TRBV12-3/TRBV12-4; J: TRBJ2-1; D: .; CDR3: ASRLSSSYNEQF
V: TRBV4-1; J: TRBJ1-4; D: TRBD1; CDR3: ASSPRTQGTNEKLF
V: TRBV2; J: TRBJ2-3; D: .; CDR3: ARSTGPTDTQY
V: TRBV20-1; J: TRBJ2-5; D: TRBD1; CDR3: SAVRDRGKTQY
V: TRBV4-2; J: TRBJ2-1; D: TRBD2; CDR3: ASSQDRLAGSNEQF
V: TRBV7-2; J: TRBJ2-1; D: TRBD2; CDR3: ASSLEPTGLAGGDYNEQF
V: TRBV12-3/TRBV12-4; J: TRBJ2-3; D: TRBD2; CDR3: ASSFPSGSGDTQY
V: TRBV24-1; J: TRBJ2-3; D: TRBD2; CDR3: ATSLAGGADTQY
V: TRBV20-1; J: TRBJ2-1; D: TRBD2; CDR3: SARDFGLAGGPGNEQF
V: TRBV5-1; J: TRBJ2-2; D: TRBD2; CDR3: ASSSLAGVAGELF
V: TRBV6-5; J: TRBJ2-1; D: .; CDR3: ATAGQNYNEQF
V: TRBV3-1; J: TRBJ2-5; D: TRBD2; CDR3: ASRTSGVRETQY
V: TRBV30; J: TRBJ2-2; D: TRBD2; CDR3: AWAGLAGAGELF
V: TRBV5-5; J: TRBJ1-2; D: .; CDR3: ASSSDSIYGYT
V: TRBV12-3/TRBV12-4; J: TRBJ2-7; D: TRBD2; CDR3: ASSSSGRREQY
V: TRBV9; J: TRBJ2-1; D: .; CDR3: ASSARDNEQF
V: TRBV27; J: TRBJ2-3; D: .; CDR3: ASSPRSPDTQY
V: TRBV27; J: TRBJ1-5; D: .; CDR3: ASSLMALSNQPQH
V: TRBV6-5; J: TRBJ2-3; D: TRBD2; CDR3: ASQSLAGGTDTQY
V: TRBV5-6; J: TRBJ1-1; D: .; CDR3: ASSPIGALEAF